Included here is one TCR beta chain sequence, with context. Antigen unknown. J lost 4 bases, V lost 0 bases, and 2 bases had no gene match. The CDR3 covers 15 residues. Germline V gene sequence: CDR1 SEHNR, CDR2 FQNEAQ (reference sequence). These data belong to a study of somatic mutations in cytotoxic T cells in rheumatoid arthritis. Study outcomes and limitations: Which antigens the expanded CD8+ clones targeted was unknown.

Isolation of the CD4+ and CD8+ populations was accomplished via positive magnetic bead selection, with purity assessed by flow cytometry. TCRdb's table, derived via immunoSEQ multiplex PCR, lists solely in-frame clones and lacks some. The top ten hold roughly a tenth of the sample, which has about 19,000 clones, over 70% seen once. Specimen: CD8+ T cells sorted from blood. The rearrangement uses TRBV7-9 and TRBJ2-4; TRBD1 matches at 8 bases. The clonotype comes from a woman in her 50s in good health. CDR3 nucleotides: TGTGCCAGCAGCTTAGCCCAGGGGGCGAAAAACATTCAGTACTTC. As protein: CASSLAQGAKNIQYF.